This T cell receptor (beta chain) derives from a study of blood T cells in healthy people across ages. Sample-barcoded 5' priming and a J-beta primer mix drove a second PCR of 7 to 11 cycles. TCRdb itself ran the 5' RACE reads through MiXCR, one entry per CDR3 protein. The table lists 1.5 million to 1.8 million distinct CDR3 sequences, roughly 43% of them singletons. Losses at the gene ends were 6 bases for V and 13 bases for J; bases not matched to a gene: 5. The CDR3 covers 11 residues. This clonotype was seen a few times. Its cognate antigen is unknown. The study's findings and limits: Underestimates were what the diversity estimates from one million T cells were considered to be.

The chain recombines TRBV12-3 or TRBV12-4 with TRBJ1-4, with 7 bases identical to TRBD1. The clonotype comes from a woman younger than 30 in good health. The sample comprised blood. DNA of the CDR3: TGTGCCAGCAGGCGACAGGGCCGACTGTTTTTT. The encoded protein is CASRRQGRLFF.